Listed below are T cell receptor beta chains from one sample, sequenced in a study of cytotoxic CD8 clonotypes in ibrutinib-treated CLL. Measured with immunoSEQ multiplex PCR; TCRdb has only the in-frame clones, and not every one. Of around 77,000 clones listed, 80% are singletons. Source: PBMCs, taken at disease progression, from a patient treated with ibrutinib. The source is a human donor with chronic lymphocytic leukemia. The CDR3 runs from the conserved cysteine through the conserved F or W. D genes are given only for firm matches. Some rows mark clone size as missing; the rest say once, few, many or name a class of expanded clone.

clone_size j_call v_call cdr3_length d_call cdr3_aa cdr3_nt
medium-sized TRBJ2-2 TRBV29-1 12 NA CSVVSWTGELFF TGCAGCGTTGTAAGCTGGACCGGGGAGCTGTTTTTT
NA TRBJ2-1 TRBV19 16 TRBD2 CASSIHAGGPGSEQFF TGTGCCAGTAGTATTCACGCGGGAGGGCCGGGGAGTGAGCAGTTCTTC
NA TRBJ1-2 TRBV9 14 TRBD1 CASSQGQGNYGYTF TGTGCCAGCAGCCAGGGACAGGGGAACTATGGCTACACCTTC
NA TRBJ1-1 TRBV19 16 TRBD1 CASRYRGLGGQASAFF TGTGCCAGTCGTTACAGGGGACTGGGCGGTCAGGCATCCGCTTTCTTT
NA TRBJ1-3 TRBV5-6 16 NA CASSSTSRWSGNTIYF TGTGCCAGCAGCTCGACGTCTAGGTGGTCTGGAAACACCATATATTTT
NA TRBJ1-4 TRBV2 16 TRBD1 CASSRDRRSTNEKLFF TGTGCCAGCAGCCGGGACAGGAGGTCCACTAATGAAAAACTGTTTTTT
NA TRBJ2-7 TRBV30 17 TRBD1 CAWSPYGEWTGLNEQYF TGTGCCTGGAGTCCCTACGGGGAGTGGACAGGGCTCAACGAGCAGTACTTC
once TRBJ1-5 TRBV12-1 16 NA CASSFASRILNQPQHF TGTGCCAGCAGCTTTGCGTCCAGGATCTTGAATCAGCCCCAGCATTTT
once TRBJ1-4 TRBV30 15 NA CAWTPGGRRAGKLFF TGTGCCTGGACCCCCGGGGGACGACGCGCTGGAAAACTGTTTTTT
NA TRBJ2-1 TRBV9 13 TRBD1 CASSAQGYNEQFF TGTGCCAGCAGCGCACAGGGGTACAATGAGCAGTTCTTC
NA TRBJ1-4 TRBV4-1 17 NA CASSHSASAGTNEKLFF TGCGCCAGCAGCCATTCCGCCAGTGCGGGTACTAATGAAAAACTGTTTTTT